The subject of this entry is one TCR beta chain. Antigen specificity is unknown. Some clones are missing from TCRdb's copy, which holds only in-frame ones; the method was immunoSEQ multiplex PCR. Found here are around 120,000 clones, just under 95% of them singletons; the top ten hold over 2.5%. The data derive from a study of T cell responses to AZD1222 COVID-19 vaccine. Regarding the study as a whole: Repertoire collection took place solely once the T cell response had peaked. With dominance at 160-218 and 743-854, vaccine-associated CD4 TCRs spanned spike. Seropositive status at baseline applied to only a handful of AZD1222 recipients.

V was shortened by 3 bases and J by 4 bases, with 8 bases between the two germline ends. Germline lookup yields CDR1 MDHEN and CDR2 SYDVKM. The CDR3 has 13 residues. The sequencing here drew on peripheral blood, taken on day 0 of AZD1222 vaccination. This sequence was found in an adult in good health. The chain recombines TRBV28 with TRBJ2-3; TRBD1 might be the D (5 bases). The CDR3 nucleotides are TGTGCCAGCAGTTTTGAAGGGGCAGATACGCAGTATTTT. This gives the protein CASSFEGADTQYF.